One sample yielded the 30 T cell receptor beta chains listed below, sequenced in a study of CD8+CD57+ T cells in acquired aplastic anemia. Genomic DNA templated the TCR beta VDJ and CDR3 profiling. TCRdb processed the reads anew with MiXCR; each CDR3 protein has one entry. The sample has about 43,000 distinct CDR3 sequences; over 55% are singletons. Those patients picked for sequencing had displayed CD8+CD57+ cell expansion on flow cytometry. Sequenced material: sorted CD4+, CD8+, or CD8+CD57+ T cells (not recorded which) from PBMCs. The source is a human donor with aplastic anemia.

This chain uses TRBV20-1 with TRBJ2-7; 8 bases are shared with TRBD2. Trimming removed 3 bases from V and 6 bases from J; junction bases left unmatched: 7. The CDR3 is 13 residues long. CDR1 is DFQATT, CDR2 SNEGSKA, per germline (reference sequence). CDR3 bases: TGCAGTGCTAGCCGGGGGGGTACCTCCGAGCAGTACTTC. Amino acid sequence: CSASRGGTSEQYF.

Of note for this clonotype: The CDR3 does not end in the conserved phenylalanine or tryptophan, so this is likely a read error. This rearrangement joins TRBV6-4 to TRBJ1-1, with D possibly TRBD1 on 5 matching bases. This CDR3 spans 14 amino acids. The germline V gene has CDR1 MRHNA and CDR2 SNTAGT. Trimming stripped 3 bases from V and 1 base from J, with 9 bases between. In DNA, the CDR3 is TGTGCCAGCAGTGAAAAAGGGGAGAACACTGAAGCTTTCCTT. It is translated as CASSEKGENTEAFL.

The chain employs TRBV19 and TRBJ2-5; D may be TRBD2 (5 bases). In germline, CDR1 is LNHDA, CDR2 SQIVND (reference sequence). The CDR3 covers 14 residues. Trimming shortened V by 2 bases and J by 9 bases, and 16 bases separated the two germline ends. CDR3 sequence reads: CASSISDGGQPQYF. The CDR3 nucleotides are TGTGCCAGTAGTATATCTGACGGAGGTCAGCCCCAGTACTTC.

This clonotype was seen at least ten times. The V call is TRBV24-1, the J call TRBJ2-1; TRBD1 matches 8 bases. V gave up 2 bases and J gave up 3 bases; unmatched junction bases: 8. The CDR3 has 17 amino acids. Germline CDR1 and CDR2: KGHDR and SFDVKD. The CDR3 sequence is CATSDSLGQELYNEQFF. The CDR3 DNA sequence: TGTGCCACCAGTGATTCGCTGGGACAGGAACTCTACAATGAGCAGTTCTTC.

About this clonotype: One end of the junction fails to match germline, which may point to a read error. This chain connects TRBV15 to TRBJ1-6; D not resolved. The CDR3 consists of 9 residues. Germline lookup yields CDR1 LNHNV and CDR2 YYDKDF (reference sequence). CDR3 amino acids: CSYNSPLHF. The CDR3 nucleotides are TGCTCCTATAATTCACCCCTCCACTTT.

This clonotype has a count of ten or more. V is TRBV5-1 and J is TRBJ2-7; 7 nucleotides line up with TRBD1. The CDR3 extends over 14 amino acids. Germline CDR1 SGHRS, CDR2 YFSETQ. V lost 2 bases, J lost 0 bases, and 2 bases stayed unmatched. CDR3 bases: TGCGCCAGCAGCTTACAGGGGTCCTCCTACGAGCAGTACTTC. Protein product: CASSLQGSSYEQYF.

This clonotype was counted a few times. V gene TRBV5-1 combines with J gene TRBJ2-2; D call uncertain. The CDR3 loop spans 16 amino acids. Germline CDR1 is SGHRS and CDR2 is YFSETQ. Trimming left V 0 bases short and J 1 base short, with 10 bases between. The CDR3 bases are TGCGCCAGCAGCTTGGAATTCTACGGGAACACCGGGGAGCTGTTTTTT. Amino acid sequence: CASSLEFYGNTGELFF.

The table lists this clonotype with many counts. As DNA, the CDR3 is TGTGCCAGTAGTATAGATCTCAACACCCTCGGATCTAACTATGGCTACACCTTC. This encodes CASSIDLNTLGSNYGYTF. The V and J genes are TRBV19 and TRBJ1-2, with no clear D. The CDR3 covers 18 residues. CDR1 and CDR2 (germline): LNHDA, SQIVND (reference sequence). V was clipped by 0 bases and J by 0 bases, with 17 bases between them.

The chain joins TRBV10-3 to TRBJ2-3; TRBD1 aligns across 11 bases. The CDR3 sequence is 14 residues long. Germline values: CDR1 ENHRY, CDR2 SYGVKD. Trimming removed 6 bases from V and 3 bases from J; junction bases left unmatched: 2. Here the CDR3 reads CAISRDRGTDTQYF. In DNA form, the CDR3 reads TGTGCCATCAGCCGGGACAGGGGGACAGATACGCAGTATTTT.

The rearrangement joins TRBV2 to TRBJ2-5; D call uncertain. This CDR3 is built from 14 residues. The germline gives CDR1 SNHLY, CDR2 FYNNEI. V shed 7 bases and J shed 6 bases, with 18 bases lying between them. The CDR3 here is CASKTPPRTQTQYF. For the CDR3, the DNA is TGTGCCAGCAAAACCCCGCCCCGCACCCAGACCCAGTACTTC.

This clonotype was counted ten times or more. V usage is TRBV24-1 and J usage is TRBJ2-5; 8 bases fit TRBD2. The germline V gene encodes CDR1 KGHDR and CDR2 SFDVKD. The CDR3 is made up of 16 amino acids. The V segment lost 2 bases and the J segment 3 bases; nucleotides outside the gene matches: 7. In DNA form, the CDR3 reads TGTGCCACCAGTGATTATAGCGGGGAACGAAAAGAGACCCAGTACTTC. It specifies CATSDYSGERKETQYF.

The chain couples TRBV11-2 to TRBJ1-6, with no clear D. V was trimmed by 5 bases and J by 4 bases, leaving 15 bases between them. The CDR3 runs 16 residues. Germline V gene lookup returns CDR1 SGHAT and CDR2 FQNNGV. In DNA, the CDR3 is TGTGCCAGCAGCGTACGACACGTCACATATAATTCACCCCTCCACTTT. Protein sequence: CASSVRHVTYNSPLHF.

V gene TRBV6-1 combines with J gene TRBJ2-2, with 7 bases that match TRBD1. The junction had 6 bases not matched to a gene; V was cut back by 11 bases and J by 6 bases. Germline V gene data show CDR1 as MNHNS and CDR2 as SASEGT. This CDR3 is built from 12 residues. The CDR3 coding sequence is TGTGCCGGCCTACAGGGGCCCGGGGAGCTGTTTTTT. Translation: CAGLQGPGELFF.

V and J are TRBV27 and TRBJ1-1, with 11 bases matching TRBD1. The germline V gene encodes CDR1 MNHEY and CDR2 SMNVEV (reference sequence). The CDR3 extends over 16 amino acids. Unmatched junction bases numbered 8, after V lost 2 bases and J lost 6 bases. The CDR3: CASSLIGTGGNAEAFF. The CDR3 DNA sequence: TGTGCCAGCAGTTTAATCGGGACAGGGGGTAACGCTGAAGCTTTCTTT.

This chain uses TRBV15 with TRBJ2-7; the match to TRBD2 covers 7 bases. The trim removed 3 bases at V and 3 bases at J, leaving 8 bases unmatched. The CDR3 length is 15 residues. Germline loops: CDR1 LNHNV, CDR2 YYDKDF (reference sequence). CDR3 sequence reads: CATSRAGLPRYEQYF. CDR3 DNA: TGTGCCACCAGCAGGGCGGGACTACCTCGCTACGAGCAGTACTTC. The full variable domain, completed using reference TRBV15 and TRBJ2-7, is DAMVIQNPRYQVTQFGKPVTLSCSQTLNHNVMYWYQQKSSQAPKLLFHYYDKDFNNEADTPDNFQSRRPNTSFCFLDIRSPGLGDTAMYLCATSRAGLPRYEQYFGPGTRLTVT.

This clonotype was observed many times. The chain joins TRBV7-6 to TRBJ2-2; D possibly uses TRBD1 or TRBD2 (7 bases each). Trimming took 3 bases from V and 8 from J, leaving 19 bases between them. The CDR3 loop spans 16 amino acids. From germline, CDR1 is SGHVS and CDR2 FNYEAQ. The CDR3 sequence: CASSFQGGPNSGELFF. The CDR3, as DNA: TGTGCCAGCAGCTTCCAGGGGGGGCCCAATTCAGGGGAGCTGTTTTTT.

The chain has TRBV5-1 and TRBJ2-7; 9 bases agree with TRBD1. The germline CDR1 and CDR2 sequences are SGHRS and YFSETQ. The CDR3 is 14 amino acids. The ends lost 3 bases at V and 5 bases at J; junction bases unmatched: 6. CDR3: CASSSGQGSDEQYF. The CDR3 nucleotides are TGCGCCAGCAGCTCGGGACAGGGTAGCGACGAGCAGTACTTC.

The chain carries TRBV7-2 and TRBJ2-2, with D perhaps TRBD2 (5 bases). Between the trimmed V and J ends, which lost 5 bases and 5 bases, there was a span of 9 bases. The V gene's germline CDR1 is SGHTA and CDR2 FQGNSA. CDR3 length: 13 amino acids. Here the CDR3 reads CASSKRETGELFF. Written as DNA, the CDR3 is TGTGCCAGCAGCAAACGGGAAACCGGGGAGCTGTTTTTT.

This clonotype was observed a single time. The chain is built from TRBV6-1 and TRBJ2-3; no reliable D call. CDR1 is MNHNS and CDR2 is SASEGT in the germline V gene. Trimming took 6 bases from V and 6 from J, leaving 10 bases between them. CDR3 length equals 12 residues. CDR3 loop: CASRGSDDTQYF. The CDR3 DNA follows: TGTGCCAGCAGGGGATCAGATGATACGCAGTATTTT.

This clonotype is a singleton in its sample. The chain is built from TRBV15 and TRBJ2-3; a possible D gene is TRBD2 (6 bases). The germline CDR1 and CDR2 sequences are LNHNV and YYDKDF (reference sequence). Trimming cost V 1 base and J 5 bases, with 16 bases left between them. This CDR3 comprises 16 residues. CDR3 coding DNA: TGTGCCACCAGCAGAGGACCCCGGGGGACGGTAGATACGCAGTATTTT. This sequence encodes CATSRGPRGTVDTQYF.

V gene TRBV19 combines with J gene TRBJ1-6; no firm D call. Trimming took off 3 bases at V and 4 bases at J, with 19 bases between the two ends. The CDR3 is made up of 18 amino acids. The germline CDR1 and CDR2 sequences are LNHDA and SQIVND (reference sequence). The CDR3 DNA is TGTGCCAGTAGTATCACCGCGCGGGAACGCGGTTATAATTCACCCCTCCACTTT. It specifies CASSITARERGYNSPLHF. Together with reference TRBV19 and TRBJ1-6, the CDR3 gives the full variable domain: DGGITQSPKYLFRKEGQNVTLSCEQNLNHDAMYWYRQDPGQGLRLIYYSQIVNDFQKGDIAEGYSVSREKKESFPLTVTSAQKNPTAFYLCASSITARERGYNSPLHFGNGTRLTVT.

In this sample, this clonotype turned up a few times. The chain employs TRBV7-2 and TRBJ2-7; the D gene could be TRBD1 or TRBD2 (5 bases each). Per the germline V gene, CDR1 is SGHTA and CDR2 is FQGNSA. The CDR3 covers 14 residues. V lost 3 bases to trimming and J lost 2 bases, with 11 bases between them. The CDR3 spells CASSFGDAAYEQYF. The CDR3 DNA reads as TGTGCCAGCAGCTTTGGGGACGCAGCCTACGAGCAGTACTTC.

This clonotype was observed a handful of times. A much larger clone lies one base from this, so it may be a read error. The chain uses TRBV5-1 and TRBJ2-1; maybe TRBD1 (5 bases). This CDR3 has 12 residues. Per the germline V gene, CDR1 is SGHRS and CDR2 is YFSETQ. DNA for the CDR3: TGCGCCAGCAGCGCAGGGTACAATGAGCGGTTCTTC. Its translation is CASSAGYNERFF.

J is TRBJ2-7 and V is TRBV2, with a possible D match to TRBD1 (5 bases). The germline gives CDR1 SNHLY, CDR2 FYNNEI. The CDR3 sequence is 12 residues long. Trimming took 6 bases from V and 1 from J, leaving 7 bases between them. The CDR3 is CASRQDSYEQYF. For the CDR3, the DNA is TGTGCCAGCAGACAGGATTCCTACGAGCAGTACTTC.

The genes are TRBV20-1 and TRBJ2-5; no reliable D call. CDR1 and CDR2 (germline): DFQATT, SNEGSKA (reference sequence). This CDR3 region has 11 residues. V lost 3 bases to trimming and J lost 4 bases, with 6 bases between them. CDR3 region: CSASLGETQYF. The CDR3 nucleotides read TGCAGTGCTAGTCTTGGAGAGACCCAGTACTTC.

The V call is TRBV2, the J call TRBJ2-7; 8 bases align to TRBD1. Losses at the gene ends were 6 bases for V and 4 bases for J; bases not matched to a gene: 8. This CDR3 has 14 residues. Germline V lookup: CDR1 SNHLY, CDR2 FYNNEI. The CDR3 nucleotides are TGTGCCAGCAGCACCGGGACAGGCTGGTACGAGCAGTACTTC. It translates to CASSTGTGWYEQYF.

V usage is TRBV7-2 and J usage is TRBJ1-5; D possibly corresponds to TRBD1 (5 bases). Trimming removed 2 bases from V and 6 bases from J, with 8 bases in between. There are 13 residues in the CDR3. Per the germline V gene, CDR1 is SGHTA and CDR2 is FQGNSA. The CDR3: CASSLQGTQPQHF. The CDR3 nucleotides are TGTGCCAGCAGCTTACAGGGAACTCAGCCCCAGCATTTT.

This chain links TRBV29-1 with TRBJ1-2, with TRBD1 as a possible D gene (6 bases). V dropped 4 bases and J dropped 2 bases, with 11 bases sitting between them. This CDR3 is 13 amino acids long. Germline CDR1 reads SQVTM; CDR2 reads ANQGSEA. The DNA for the CDR3 is TGCAGCGTTGGAGAGCAGGGGAACTATGGCTACACCTTC. This gives the protein CSVGEQGNYGYTF.

The J gene is TRBJ2-7, the V gene TRBV15, with 9 bases aligning to TRBD1. The CDR3 is 21 residues long. V was pared by 3 bases and J by 2 bases, with 23 bases of the junction left unmatched. CDR1 and CDR2 from the germline V gene are LNHNV and YYDKDF (reference sequence). As DNA, the CDR3 is TGTGCCACCAGCAGCTTAGCGAGTTACAGGGGGCAATTCATCGGGGCCTACGAGCAGTACTTC. Protein sequence: CATSSLASYRGQFIGAYEQYF.

The CDR3 protein is CATSPPWTLIGYTF. As DNA, the CDR3 is TGTGCCACCAGCCCCCCGTGGACCTTGATAGGCTACACCTTC. V gene TRBV15 combines with J gene TRBJ1-2, with D hard to call. The CDR3 length is 14 residues. Trimming left V 5 bases short and J 8 bases short, with 18 bases between. CDR1 and CDR2 (germline): LNHNV, YYDKDF (reference sequence). Drawing the rest from reference TRBV15 and TRBJ1-2, the complete variable domain is DAMVIQNPRYQVTQFGKPVTLSCSQTLNHNVMYWYQQKSSQAPKLLFHYYDKDFNNEADTPDNFQSRRPNTSFCFLDIRSPGLGDTAMYLCATSPPWTLIGYTFGSGTRLTVV.